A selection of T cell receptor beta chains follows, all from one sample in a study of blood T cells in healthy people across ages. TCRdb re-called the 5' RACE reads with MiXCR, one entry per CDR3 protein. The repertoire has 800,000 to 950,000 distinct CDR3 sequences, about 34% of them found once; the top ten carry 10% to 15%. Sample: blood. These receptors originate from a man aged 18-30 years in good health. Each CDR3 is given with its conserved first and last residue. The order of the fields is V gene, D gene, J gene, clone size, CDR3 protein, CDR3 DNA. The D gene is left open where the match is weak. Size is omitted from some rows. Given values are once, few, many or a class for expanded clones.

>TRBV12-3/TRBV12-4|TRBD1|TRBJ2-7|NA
CASSLGTGLYNEQYF
TGTGCCAGCAGTCTAGGGACAGGGCTCTACAATGAGCAGTACTTC
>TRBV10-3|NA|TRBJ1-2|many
CAISTPGRGVLGYTF
TGTGCCATCAGCACTCCGGGACGAGGGGTCTTGGGCTACACCTTC
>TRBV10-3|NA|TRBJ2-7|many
CASSRDIVYEQYF
TGTGCCTCCAGCCGGGACATTGTCTACGAGCAGTACTTC
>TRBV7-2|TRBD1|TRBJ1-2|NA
CASSPRGRDGYTF
TGTGCCAGCAGCCCCAGGGGGCGGGATGGCTACACCTTC
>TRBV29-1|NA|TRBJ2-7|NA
CSVESTAYEQYF
TGCAGCGTTGAATCGACAGCCTACGAGCAGTACTTC
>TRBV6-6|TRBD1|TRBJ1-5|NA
CASSYSDRPGQPQHF
TGTGCCAGCAGTTACTCGGACAGGCCCGGTCAGCCCCAGCATTTT
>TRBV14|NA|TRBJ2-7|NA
CASSQLETYEQYF
TGTGCCAGCAGCCAGTTGGAGACCTACGAGCAGTACTTC
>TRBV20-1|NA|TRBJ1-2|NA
CSARDGRQASNYGYTF
TGCAGTGCTAGGGATGGCAGGCAAGCCAGTAACTATGGCTACACCTTC
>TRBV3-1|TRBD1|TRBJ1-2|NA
CASSLAGQGSYTF
TGTGCCAGTAGCCTCGCGGGACAGGGAAGCTACACCTTC
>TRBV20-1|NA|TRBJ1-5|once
CSAAHSQYSNQPQHF
TGCAGTGCTGCCCATTCTCAGTATAGCAATCAGCCCCAGCATTTT
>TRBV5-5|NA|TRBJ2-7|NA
CASSSAEGYEQYF
TGTGCCAGCAGCTCTGCGGAGGGCTACGAGCAGTACTTC
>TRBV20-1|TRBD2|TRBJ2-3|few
CSAREFRLAGGRDTQYF
TGCAGTGCTAGAGAATTCCGACTAGCGGGGGGGCGTGATACGCAGTATTTT
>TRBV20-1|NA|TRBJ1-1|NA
CSARDWRENTEAFF
TGCAGTGCTAGAGATTGGCGGGAGAACACTGAAGCTTTCTTT
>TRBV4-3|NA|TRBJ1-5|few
CASSQDRATRPQHF
TGCGCCAGCAGCCAAGATAGGGCCACCCGTCCCCAGCATTTT
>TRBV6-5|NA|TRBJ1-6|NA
CASSKESSYNSPLHF
TGTGCCAGCAGTAAAGAGAGCTCCTATAATTCACCCCTCCACTTT
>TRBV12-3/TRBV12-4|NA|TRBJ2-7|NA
CASSLGQKGGRYEQYF
TGTGCCAGCAGTTTAGGCCAGAAGGGAGGTCGCTACGAGCAGTACTTC
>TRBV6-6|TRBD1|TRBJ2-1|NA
CASSGQGNNEQFF
TGTGCCAGCTCTGGACAGGGTAACAATGAGCAGTTCTTC
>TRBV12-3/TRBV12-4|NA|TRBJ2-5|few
CASTNRGTEQYF
TGTGCCAGCACCAATCGGGGGACAGAGCAGTACTTC
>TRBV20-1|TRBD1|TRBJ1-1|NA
CSAGVQGASEAFF
TGCAGTGCTGGGGTCCAGGGGGCAAGTGAAGCTTTCTTT
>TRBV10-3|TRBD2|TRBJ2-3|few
CAISAGQGGGLDTQYF
TGTGCCATCAGTGCTGGGCAGGGCGGGGGGTTGGATACGCAGTATTTT
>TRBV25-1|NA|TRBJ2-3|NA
CASSEYKRETDTQYF
TGTGCCAGCAGTGAATATAAACGGGAAACAGATACGCAGTATTTT
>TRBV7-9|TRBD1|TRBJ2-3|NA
CASSQLIGQGESDTQYF
TGTGCCAGCAGTCAACTAATAGGACAGGGAGAATCGGATACGCAGTATTTT
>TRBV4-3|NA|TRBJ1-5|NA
CASSQDDLSGATVQPQHF
TGCGCCAGCAGCCAAGATGACCTCTCGGGGGCAACGGTTCAGCCCCAGCATTTT
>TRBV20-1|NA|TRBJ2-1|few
CSARKGQNRGEQFF
TGCAGTGCTAGGAAGGGCCAAAACCGGGGTGAGCAGTTCTTC
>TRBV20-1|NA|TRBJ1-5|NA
CSAGQANQPQHF
TGCAGTGCCGGGCAGGCCAATCAGCCCCAGCATTTT
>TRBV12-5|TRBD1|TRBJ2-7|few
CASGEGQGRNNEQYF
TGTGCTAGTGGGGAGGGACAGGGAAGGAACAATGAGCAGTACTTC
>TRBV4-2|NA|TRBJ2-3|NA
CASRGGGRVDTQYF
TGTGCCAGCCGGGGAGGGGGCAGGGTAGATACGCAGTATTTT
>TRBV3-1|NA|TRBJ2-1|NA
CASSQDPRVAENYEQFF
TGTGCCAGCAGCCAAGATCCGAGGGTAGCGGAGAACTATGAGCAGTTCTTC
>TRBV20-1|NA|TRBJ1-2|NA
CSARGPRSDYGYTF
TGCAGTGCTAGGGGACCCCGTTCGGACTATGGCTACACCTTC
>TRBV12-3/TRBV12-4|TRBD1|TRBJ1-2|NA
CASSGTGGLNYGYTF
TGTGCCAGCAGCGGGACAGGCGGACTTAACTATGGCTACACCTTC
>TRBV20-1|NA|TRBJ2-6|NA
CSARQTGAGSGANVLTF
TGCAGTGCTAGACAGACGGGGGCCGGGTCCGGGGCCAACGTCCTGACTTTC
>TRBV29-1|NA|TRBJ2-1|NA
CGVELLGTPYNEQFF
TGCGGCGTTGAGTTGTTAGGGACACCATACAATGAGCAGTTCTTC
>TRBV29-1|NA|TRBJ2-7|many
CSVYGTRASYEQYF
TGCAGCGTTTATGGGACACGGGCCTCCTACGAGCAGTACTTC
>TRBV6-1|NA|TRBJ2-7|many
CASSEGQTYEQYF
TGTGCCAGCAGTGAAGGGCAGACCTACGAGCAGTACTTC
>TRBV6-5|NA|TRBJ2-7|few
CASRIQPSGDSNEQYF
TGTGCCAGCAGGATCCAGCCGTCAGGGGATTCAAACGAGCAGTACTTC
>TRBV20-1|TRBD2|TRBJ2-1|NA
CSGGASGVNEQFF
TGCAGTGGAGGGGCTAGCGGTGTCAATGAGCAGTTCTTC
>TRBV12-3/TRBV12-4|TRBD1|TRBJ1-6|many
CASSFGGGESPLHF
TGTGCCAGCAGTTTCGGAGGGGGCGAATCACCCCTCCACTTT
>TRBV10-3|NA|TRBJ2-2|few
CAIQGRDQTGELFF
TGTGCCATCCAGGGCAGGGATCAGACCGGGGAGCTGTTTTTT
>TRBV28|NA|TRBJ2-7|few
CASSSGIRGSYNEQYF
TGTGCCAGCAGTTCTGGAATCAGAGGGTCCTACAATGAGCAGTACTTC
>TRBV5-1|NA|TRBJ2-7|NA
CASSLSNTDEQYF
TGCGCCAGCAGCTTGTCGAATACAGATGAGCAGTACTTC
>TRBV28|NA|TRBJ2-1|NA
CASTASGEMKDEQFF
TGTGCCAGCACCGCGTCGGGGGAGATGAAAGATGAGCAGTTCTTC